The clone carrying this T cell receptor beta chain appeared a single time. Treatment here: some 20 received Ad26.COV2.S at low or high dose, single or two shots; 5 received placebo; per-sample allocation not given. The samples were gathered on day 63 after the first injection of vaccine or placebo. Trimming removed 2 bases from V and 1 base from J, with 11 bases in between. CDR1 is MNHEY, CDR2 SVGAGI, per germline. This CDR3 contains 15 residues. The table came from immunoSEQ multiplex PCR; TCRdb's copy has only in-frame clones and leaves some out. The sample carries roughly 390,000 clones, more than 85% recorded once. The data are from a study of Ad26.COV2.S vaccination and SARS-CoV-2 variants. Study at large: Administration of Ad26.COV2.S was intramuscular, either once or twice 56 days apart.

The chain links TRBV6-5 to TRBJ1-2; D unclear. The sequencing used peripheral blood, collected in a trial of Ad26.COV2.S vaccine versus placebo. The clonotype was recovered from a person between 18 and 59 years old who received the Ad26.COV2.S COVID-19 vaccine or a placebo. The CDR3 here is CASSYNGANNYGYTF. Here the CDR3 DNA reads TGTGCCAGCAGTTACAATGGCGCGAATAACTATGGCTACACCTTC.